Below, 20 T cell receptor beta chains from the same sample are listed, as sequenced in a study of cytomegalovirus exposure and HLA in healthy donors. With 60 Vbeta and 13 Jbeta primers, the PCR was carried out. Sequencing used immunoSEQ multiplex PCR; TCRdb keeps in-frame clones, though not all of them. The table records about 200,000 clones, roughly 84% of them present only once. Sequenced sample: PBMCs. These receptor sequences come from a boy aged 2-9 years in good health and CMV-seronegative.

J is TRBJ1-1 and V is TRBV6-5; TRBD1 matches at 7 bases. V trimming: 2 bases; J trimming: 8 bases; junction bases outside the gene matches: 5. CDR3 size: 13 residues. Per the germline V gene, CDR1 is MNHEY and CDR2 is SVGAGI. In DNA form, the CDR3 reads TGTGCCAGCAGTTACGGACAGGCCTGCGAAGCTTTCTTT. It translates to CASSYGQACEAFF.

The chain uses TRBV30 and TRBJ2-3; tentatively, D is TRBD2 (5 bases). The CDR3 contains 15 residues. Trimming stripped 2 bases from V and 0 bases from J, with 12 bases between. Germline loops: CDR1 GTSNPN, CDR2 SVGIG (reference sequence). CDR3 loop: CAWSRLAYSTDTQYF. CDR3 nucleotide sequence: TGTGCCTGGAGTCGTCTAGCATATAGCACAGATACGCAGTATTTT.

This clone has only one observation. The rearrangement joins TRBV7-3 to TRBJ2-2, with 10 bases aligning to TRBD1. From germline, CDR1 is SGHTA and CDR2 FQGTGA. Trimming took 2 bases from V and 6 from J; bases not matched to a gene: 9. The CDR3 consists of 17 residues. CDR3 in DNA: TGTGCCAGCAGCTTATCCTGGGACAGGGGCCGACCCGGGGAGCTGTTTTTT. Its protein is CASSLSWDRGRPGELFF.

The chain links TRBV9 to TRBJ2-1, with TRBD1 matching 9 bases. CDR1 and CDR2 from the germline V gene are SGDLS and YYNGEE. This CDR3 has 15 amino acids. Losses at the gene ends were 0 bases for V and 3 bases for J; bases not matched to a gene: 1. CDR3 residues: CASSVGDRDYNEQFF. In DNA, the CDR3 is TGTGCCAGCAGCGTAGGGGACAGGGACTACAATGAGCAGTTCTTC.

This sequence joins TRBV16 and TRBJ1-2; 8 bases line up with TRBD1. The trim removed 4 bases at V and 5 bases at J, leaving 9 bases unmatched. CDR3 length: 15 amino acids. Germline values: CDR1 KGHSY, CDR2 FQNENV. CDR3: CASSLIQGERYGYTF. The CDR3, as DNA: TGTGCCAGCAGCCTCATACAGGGGGAGCGGTATGGCTACACCTTC.

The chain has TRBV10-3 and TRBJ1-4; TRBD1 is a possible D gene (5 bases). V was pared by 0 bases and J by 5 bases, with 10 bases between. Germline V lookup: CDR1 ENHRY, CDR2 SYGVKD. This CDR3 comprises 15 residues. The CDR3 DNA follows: TGTGCCATCAGTGAGTCCAACACAGGAAATGAAAAACTGTTTTTT. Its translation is CAISESNTGNEKLFF.

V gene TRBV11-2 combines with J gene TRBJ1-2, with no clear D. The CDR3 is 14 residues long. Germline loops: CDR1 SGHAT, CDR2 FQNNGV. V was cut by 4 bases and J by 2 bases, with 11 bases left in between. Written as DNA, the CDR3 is TGTGCCAGCAGCTCCTTCAGTCCGAACTATGGCTACACCTTC. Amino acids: CASSSFSPNYGYTF.

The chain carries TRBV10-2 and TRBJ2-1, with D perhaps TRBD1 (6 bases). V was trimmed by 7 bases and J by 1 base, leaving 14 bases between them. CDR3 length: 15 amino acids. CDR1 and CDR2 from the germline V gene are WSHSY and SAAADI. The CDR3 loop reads CASNTGPYSYNEQFF. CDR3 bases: TGCGCCAGCAACACAGGGCCCTATTCCTACAATGAGCAGTTCTTC.

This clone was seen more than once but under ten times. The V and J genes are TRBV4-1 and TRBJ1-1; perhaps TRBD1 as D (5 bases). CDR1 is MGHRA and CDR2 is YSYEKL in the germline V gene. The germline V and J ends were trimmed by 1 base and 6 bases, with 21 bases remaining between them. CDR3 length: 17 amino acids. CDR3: CASSQAIVVGPLSEAFF. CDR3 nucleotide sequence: TGCGCCAGCAGCCAAGCCATCGTTGTGGGGCCCTTATCTGAAGCTTTCTTT.

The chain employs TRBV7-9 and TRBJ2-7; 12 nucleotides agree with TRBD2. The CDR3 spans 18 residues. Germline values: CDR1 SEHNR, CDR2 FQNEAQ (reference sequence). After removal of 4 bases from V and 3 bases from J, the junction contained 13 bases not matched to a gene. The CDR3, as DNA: TGTGCCAGCAGCTCGCATGAGCTGACTAGCGGGAGCTTCTACGAGCAGTACTTC. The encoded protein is CASSSHELTSGSFYEQYF.

CDR3 coding DNA: TGTGCCACCAGCAGAGCGGAGTCCGACAATGAGCAGTTCTTC. Its translation is CATSRAESDNEQFF. The V gene is TRBV15, the J gene TRBJ2-1; no clear D. Trimming removed 1 base at V and 5 bases at J, with 9 bases between. This CDR3 contains 14 residues. CDR1 is LNHNV and CDR2 is YYDKDF in the germline V gene (reference sequence).

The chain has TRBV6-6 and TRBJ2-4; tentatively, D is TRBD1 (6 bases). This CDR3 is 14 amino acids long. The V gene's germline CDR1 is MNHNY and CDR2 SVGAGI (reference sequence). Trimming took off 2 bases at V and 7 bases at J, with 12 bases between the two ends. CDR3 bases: TGTGCCAGCAGTTACGAGGGACAAGCGAACATTCAGTACTTC. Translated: CASSYEGQANIQYF.

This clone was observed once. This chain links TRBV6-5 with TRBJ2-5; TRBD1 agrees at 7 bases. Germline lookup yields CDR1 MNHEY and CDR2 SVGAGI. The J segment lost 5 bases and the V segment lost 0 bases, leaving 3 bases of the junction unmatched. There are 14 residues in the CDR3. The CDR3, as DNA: TGTGCCAGCAGTTACTCTGGCAGGGGGGAGACCCAGTACTTC. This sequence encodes CASSYSGRGETQYF.

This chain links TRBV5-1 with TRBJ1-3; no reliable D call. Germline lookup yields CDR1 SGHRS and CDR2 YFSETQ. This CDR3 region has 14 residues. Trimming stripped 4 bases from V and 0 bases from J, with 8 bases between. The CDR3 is CASSAGISGNTIYF. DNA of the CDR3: TGCGCCAGCAGCGCCGGGATCTCTGGAAACACCATATATTTT.

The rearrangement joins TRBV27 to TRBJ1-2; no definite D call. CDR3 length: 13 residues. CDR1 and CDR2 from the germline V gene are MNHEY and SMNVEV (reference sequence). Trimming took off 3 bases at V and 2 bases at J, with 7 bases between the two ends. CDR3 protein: CASSLARNYGYTF. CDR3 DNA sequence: TGTGCCAGCAGTTTGGCCAGAAACTATGGCTACACCTTC.

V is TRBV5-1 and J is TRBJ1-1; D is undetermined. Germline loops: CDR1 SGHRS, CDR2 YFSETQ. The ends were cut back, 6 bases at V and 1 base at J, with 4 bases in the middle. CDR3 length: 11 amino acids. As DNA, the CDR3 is TGCGCCAGCAACGGGAACACTGAAGCTTTCTTT. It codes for CASNGNTEAFF.

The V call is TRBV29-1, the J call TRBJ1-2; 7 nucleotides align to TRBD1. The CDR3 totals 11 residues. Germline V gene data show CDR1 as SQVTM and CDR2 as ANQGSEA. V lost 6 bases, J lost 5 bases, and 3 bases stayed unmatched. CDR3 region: CSVLQGYGYTF. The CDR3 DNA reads TGCAGCGTACTACAGGGGTATGGCTACACCTTC.

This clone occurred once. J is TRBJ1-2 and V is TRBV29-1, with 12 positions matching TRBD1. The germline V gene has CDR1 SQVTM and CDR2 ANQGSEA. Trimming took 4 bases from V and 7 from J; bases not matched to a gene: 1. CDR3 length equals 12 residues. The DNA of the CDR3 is TGCAGCGTTGGGGACAGGGGGCCTGGCTACACCTTC. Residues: CSVGDRGPGYTF.

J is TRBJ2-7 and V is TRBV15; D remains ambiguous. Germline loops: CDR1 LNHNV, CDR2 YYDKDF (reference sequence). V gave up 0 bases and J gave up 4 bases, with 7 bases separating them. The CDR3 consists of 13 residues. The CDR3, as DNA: TGTGCCACCAGCAGAGAAAGCTTTTACGAGCAGTACTTC. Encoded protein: CATSRESFYEQYF. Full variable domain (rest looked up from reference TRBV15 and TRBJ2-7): DAMVIQNPRYQVTQFGKPVTLSCSQTLNHNVMYWYQQKSSQAPKLLFHYYDKDFNNEADTPDNFQSRRPNTSFCFLDIRSPGLGDTAMYLCATSRESFYEQYFGPGTRLTVT.

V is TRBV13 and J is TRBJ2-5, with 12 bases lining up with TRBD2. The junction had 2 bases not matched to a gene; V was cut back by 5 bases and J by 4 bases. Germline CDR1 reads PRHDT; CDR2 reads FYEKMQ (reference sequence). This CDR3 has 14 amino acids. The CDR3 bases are TGTGCCAGCAGCCAGGGACTAGCGGGAGAGACCCAGTACTTC. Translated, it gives CASSQGLAGETQYF.